Sequencing of this T cell receptor (beta chain) was carried out in a study of cytomegalovirus exposure and HLA in healthy donors. Primers included in the PCR were 60 Vbeta and 13 Jbeta primers. TCRdb keeps only in-frame clones here, not all; method: immunoSEQ multiplex PCR. Counted here are some 200,000 clones, roughly 90% occurring once; the ten biggest clones make up about 0.23%. The CDR3 is 13 amino acids. Study-level findings and limits: An analysis was carried out later, and it reportedly showed fewer N-insertions in an Asian-associated ancestry cluster than the roughly 700-donor mean. Prior analysis indicated that the majority of TCR beta V segments exhibited productivity approximately 87% or approximately 30% of the time. HLA allele associations emerged for roughly 17,000 TCR beta sequences in a later analysis, at 0.05 false discovery rate.

A note on this clone: Its antigen remains unknown.

The TCR comes from a girl under three years old in good health and CMV-seronegative. The rearrangement joins TRBV21-1 to TRBJ2-3; the DNA was not compared with TRBD2, the D call given in the table. TRBV21-1 is noted as a pseudogene. Sequenced: PBMCs. As DNA, the CDR3 is TGTGCCAGCCGCCCAATCGCGGCAGATACGCAGTATTTT. Encoded protein: CASRPIAADTQYF.